These 25 T cell receptor beta chains originate from one sample sequenced in a study of blood T cell repertoires in COVID-19. Assay: immunoSEQ multiplex PCR; the TCRdb copy retains only in-frame clones and omits some. The sample records 86,000 or so clones, 91% being singletons. Sequences were obtained from peripheral blood. The receptors stem from a woman aged 45-59 years in a cohort sampled during active COVID-19.

The V call is TRBV6-1, the J call TRBJ2-7; 8 bases fit TRBD1. Germline values: CDR1 MNHNS, CDR2 SASEGT. V shed 4 bases and J 1 base; nucleotides not matched to a gene: 9. The CDR3 is made up of 16 amino acids. Here the CDR3 DNA reads TGTGCCAGCAGTGGCTTCGGGACAGGAGCTTCCTACGAGCAGTACTTC. Protein sequence: CASSGFGTGASYEQYF.

The V call is TRBV5-1, the J call TRBJ2-1, with D perhaps matching TRBD1 (6 bases). V was clipped by 3 bases and J by 0 bases, with 10 bases between them. This CDR3 has 15 amino acids. The germline V gene has CDR1 SGHRS and CDR2 YFSETQ. CDR3 residues: CASSSRTASYNEQFF. CDR3 nucleotide sequence: TGCGCCAGCAGCTCCAGGACAGCCTCCTACAATGAGCAGTTCTTC. Complete variable domain (other parts from reference TRBV5-1 and TRBJ2-1): KAGVTQTPRYLIKTRGQQVTLSCSPISGHRSVSWYQQTPGQGLQFLFEYFSETQRNKGNFPGRFSGRQFSNSRSEMNVSTLELGDSALYLCASSSRTASYNEQFFGPGTRLTVL.

This chain connects TRBV2 to TRBJ1-2; D is unresolved. V was pared by 4 bases and J by 3 bases, with 6 bases between. This CDR3 has 12 amino acids. CDR1 is SNHLY, CDR2 FYNNEI, per germline. The CDR3 loop reads CASSGQDYGYTF. The CDR3 DNA sequence: TGTGCCAGCAGTGGTCAGGACTATGGCTACACCTTC.

The chain couples TRBV5-1 to TRBJ1-1, with D hard to call. Trimming took 0 bases from V and 11 from J, leaving 17 bases between them. The CDR3 runs to 14 residues. Germline values: CDR1 SGHRS, CDR2 YFSETQ. CDR3 protein: CASSLVGSRERAFF. The CDR3 bases are TGCGCCAGCAGCTTGGTTGGAAGTCGGGAGCGGGCTTTCTTT.

This chain links TRBV6-6 with TRBJ1-5; D is ambiguous. The CDR3 is made up of 13 amino acids. CDR1 and CDR2 (germline): MNHNY, SVGAGI (reference sequence). Trimming removed 2 bases at V and 5 bases at J, with 7 bases between. CDR3 loop: CASSYPADQPQHF. CDR3 in DNA: TGTGCCAGCAGTTACCCCGCAGATCAGCCCCAGCATTTT.

The CDR3 DNA reads as TGTGCCAGCAGCGAGGGTTTTTCCAGCTCCTACGAGCAGTACTTC. Translated, it gives CASSEGFSSSYEQYF. This chain uses TRBV28 with TRBJ2-7, with a possible D match to TRBD2 (5 bases). There are 15 residues in the CDR3. Germline CDR1 and CDR2: MDHEN and SYDVKM. Deletions cut 6 bases from V and 0 bases from J, with 15 bases between.

The J gene is TRBJ2-3, the V gene TRBV19, with D perhaps matching TRBD2 (7 bases). This CDR3 contains 17 residues. Per germline, CDR1 LNHDA and CDR2 SQIVND (reference sequence). The V end was cut by 7 bases, the J end by 0 bases, with 20 bases between. CDR3 sequence (DNA): TGTGCCAGTAATGGCGGGGGCGGAGGGACTAGCACAGATACGCAGTATTTT. This encodes CASNGGGGGTSTDTQYF.

The chain has TRBV9 and TRBJ1-2, with D possibly matching TRBD1 (5 bases). CDR3 length: 13 amino acids. V lost 4 bases to trimming and J lost 4 bases, with 11 bases between them. Germline CDR1 and CDR2: SGDLS and YYNGEE. CDR3 residues: CASSQPGGYGYTF. The CDR3 region has the DNA TGTGCCAGCAGCCAGCCGGGGGGCTATGGCTACACCTTC.

The chain has TRBV9 and TRBJ1-4; TRBD1 aligns across 7 bases. This CDR3 has 15 residues. Unmatched junction bases numbered 8, after V lost 4 bases and J lost 5 bases. Germline CDR1 and CDR2: SGDLS and YYNGEE. In nucleotides, the CDR3 is TGTGCCAGCAGCCTCCGACAGGGCGGGAATGAAAAACTGTTTTTT. The encoded protein is CASSLRQGGNEKLFF.

This chain joins TRBV12-3 or TRBV12-4 and TRBJ1-5; D remains unclear. CDR3 length: 12 residues. V lost 6 bases and J 4 bases, leaving 7 bases between the germline ends. The DNA of the CDR3 is TGTGCCAGCAGGGCGGGGAATCAGCCCCAGCATTTT. Protein: CASRAGNQPQHF.

This sequence joins TRBV3-1 (or the pseudogene TRBV3-2) and TRBJ2-2; 9 bases match TRBD2. J was trimmed by 5 bases and V by 4 bases; bases with no gene match: 5. The CDR3 covers 15 residues. Germline CDR1 and CDR2: LGHDT and YNNKEL (reference sequence). CDR3 region: CASSLAGVNTGELFF. The DNA for the CDR3 is TGTGCCAGCAGCCTAGCGGGAGTAAATACCGGGGAGCTGTTTTTT.

This clone turned up a few times. The rearrangement joins TRBV5-6 to TRBJ1-1; D remains unclear. The V gene's germline CDR1 is SGHDT and CDR2 YYEEEE. This CDR3 contains 13 residues. V was cut by 0 bases and J by 4 bases, with 7 bases left in between. CDR3 nucleotides: TGTGCCAGCAGCTTGGGCTTCGGCACTGAAGCTTTCTTT. Its translation: CASSLGFGTEAFF. The whole variable domain, remainder taken from reference TRBV5-6 and TRBJ1-1, is DAGVTQSPTHLIKTRGQQVTLRCSPKSGHDTVSWYQQALGQGPQFIFQYYEEEERQRGNFPDRFSGHQFPNYSSELNVNALLLGDSALYLCASSLGFGTEAFFGQGTRLTVV.

This chain links TRBV10-3 with TRBJ2-3, with 9 bases that match TRBD1. Germline CDR1 ENHRY, CDR2 SYGVKD. V was pared by 10 bases and J by 3 bases, with 8 bases of the junction left unmatched. This CDR3 has 14 residues. For the CDR3, the DNA is TGTGCCACCAACGGACAGGGGCTAACAGATACGCAGTATTTT. This sequence encodes CATNGQGLTDTQYF.

The rearrangement links TRBV19 to TRBJ2-5; the D gene is possibly TRBD2 (6 bases). Germline V CDR1 and CDR2: LNHDA, SQIVND (reference sequence). The CDR3 has 16 amino acids. V shed 0 bases and J shed 2 bases, with 13 bases lying between them. The CDR3 bases are TGTGCCAGTAGTATAGAGCGGCAGGCGGGGCAAGAGACCCAGTACTTC. It translates to CASSIERQAGQETQYF.

The gene calls are TRBV6-6 and TRBJ1-4; no clear D gene. The V and J ends lost 0 bases and 5 bases respectively, with 10 bases between them. Germline-derived CDR1 and CDR2 are MNHNY and SVGAGI (reference sequence). The CDR3 is made up of 15 amino acids. In DNA, the CDR3 is TGTGCCAGCAGTTACTCGAATCCACAGAATGAAAAACTGTTTTTT. Amino acids: CASSYSNPQNEKLFF.

The gene calls are TRBV24-1 and TRBJ2-1; D not certain. V lost 4 bases and J 0 bases, leaving 6 bases between the germline ends. Germline V gene data show CDR1 as KGHDR and CDR2 as SFDVKD. CDR3 length: 14 residues. The CDR3 is CATSEEASYNEQFF. Written as DNA, the CDR3 is TGTGCCACCAGTGAAGAGGCCTCCTACAATGAGCAGTTCTTC.

This chain joins TRBV29-1 and TRBJ1-2; D unclear. This CDR3 is 12 amino acids long. Trimming pared 6 bases from V and 10 bases from J, leaving 18 bases between. The V gene's germline CDR1 is SQVTM and CDR2 ANQGSEA. The CDR3 reads CSVATSPTNYTF. The CDR3 nucleotides are TGCAGCGTCGCGACATCTCCCACCAACTACACCTTC.

The rearrangement joins TRBV5-1 to TRBJ2-3; TRBD2 agrees at 13 bases. In germline, CDR1 is SGHRS, CDR2 YFSETQ. Trimming at V came to 2 bases and at J to 9 bases, leaving 12 bases not matched to a gene. The CDR3 is made up of 17 amino acids. The CDR3 DNA is TGCGCCAGCAGCTTCACTAGCGGGGGGGCCGGTTTTTTGACGCAGTATTTT. Protein product: CASSFTSGGAGFLTQYF.

This clone was found a few times. V is TRBV29-1 and J is TRBJ2-7, with TRBD2 identical over 13 bases. The CDR3 covers 12 residues. Trimming removed 7 bases from V and 10 bases from J; junction bases left unmatched: 7. The germline CDR1 and CDR2 sequences are SQVTM and ANQGSEA. The CDR3 DNA is TGCAGCGCCGGGACTAGCGGGACCCTCCAGTACTTC. Protein product: CSAGTSGTLQYF.

The CDR3 reads CASSLGTGDSPLHF. In DNA form, the CDR3 reads TGTGCCAGCAGCTTAGGGACAGGGGACTCACCCCTCCACTTT. V usage is TRBV7-9 and J usage is TRBJ1-6; 9 bases fit TRBD1. Germline V gene sequence: CDR1 SEHNR, CDR2 FQNEAQ (reference sequence). Losses at the gene ends were 1 base for V and 10 bases for J; bases not matched to a gene: 2. This CDR3 region has 14 residues. The variable domain in full, completed from reference TRBV7-9 and TRBJ1-6, reads DTGVSQNPRHKITKRGQNVTFRCDPISEHNRLYWYRQTLGQGPEFLTYFQNEAQLEKSRLLSDRFSAERPKGSFSTLEIQRTEQGDSAMYLCASSLGTGDSPLHFGNGTRLTVT.

The chain uses TRBV5-1 and TRBJ1-3; 9 bases are a match to TRBD1. The CDR3 contains 16 residues. The germline V gene encodes CDR1 SGHRS and CDR2 YFSETQ. After removal of 4 bases from V and 2 bases from J, the junction contained 7 bases not matched to a gene. The CDR3 nucleotides are TGCGCCAGCAGCCTAGCTCGGGACAGGGCTGGAAACACCATATATTTT. This gives the protein CASSLARDRAGNTIYF.

V usage is TRBV5-6 and J usage is TRBJ2-2; a possible D gene is TRBD2 (6 bases). Deletions cut 0 bases from V and 6 bases from J, with 9 bases between. The CDR3 length is 14 residues. Per the germline V gene, CDR1 is SGHDT and CDR2 is YYEEEE. The CDR3: CASSLVWGAGELFF. CDR3 bases: TGTGCCAGCAGCTTGGTATGGGGGGCCGGGGAGCTGTTTTTT.

The chain couples TRBV29-1 to TRBJ2-7, with 8 bases that match TRBD1. V dropped 6 bases and J dropped 1; count of bases not matched to a gene: 2. The CDR3 contains 12 residues. From germline, CDR1 is SQVTM and CDR2 ANQGSEA. The DNA for the CDR3 is TGCAGCGTCGGGACAGGTTCCTACGAGCAGTACTTC. Amino acid sequence: CSVGTGSYEQYF.

The chain carries TRBV2 and TRBJ2-1; TRBD2 matches at 12 bases. V lost 7 bases to trimming and J lost 10 bases; unmatched junction nucleotides: 14. The CDR3 totals 16 residues. CDR1 is SNHLY, CDR2 FYNNEI, per germline. Here the CDR3 reads CASTKSSSGGALEQFF. The CDR3 nucleotides read TGTGCCAGCACCAAATCTTCTAGCGGGGGGGCCTTAGAGCAGTTCTTC.

The rearrangement links TRBV4-1 to TRBJ2-1; 11 bases are a match to TRBD2. The germline gives CDR1 MGHRA, CDR2 YSYEKL. The CDR3 is made up of 18 amino acids. V shed 0 bases, J shed 4 bases, and the junction held 8 bases outside the gene matches. CDR3: CASSQEGWASGGYNEQFF. CDR3 in DNA: TGCGCCAGCAGCCAAGAGGGGTGGGCTAGCGGGGGGTACAATGAGCAGTTCTTC.